These 19 T cell receptor beta chains share one sample of origin, sequenced in a study of cytomegalovirus exposure and HLA in healthy donors. Primers: 60 Vbeta forward and 13 Jbeta reverse. Profiling relied on immunoSEQ multiplex PCR, and the TCRdb table lists in-frame clones only, not all of them. The sample lists tens of thousands of clones, approximately 81% occurring once. Input material: PBMCs. These TCRs come from a woman in her thirties in good health and CMV-seropositive.

The genes are TRBV19 and TRBJ1-2; no clear D gene. CDR1 is LNHDA and CDR2 is SQIVND in the germline V gene (reference sequence). This CDR3 is 14 amino acids long. Trimming cost V 7 bases and J 6 bases, with 18 bases left between them. The DNA for the CDR3 is TGTGCCAGTACCCCGGGGAGGCAGTTCGATGGCTACACCTTC. It yields the protein CASTPGRQFDGYTF.

A single count supports this clone. V is TRBV7-9 and J is TRBJ2-3; TRBD2 is a possible D gene (6 bases). The CDR3 sequence is 14 residues long. V lost 5 bases to trimming and J lost 2 bases, with 11 bases between them. Germline V lookup: CDR1 SEHNR, CDR2 FQNEAQ (reference sequence). The CDR3, as DNA: TGTGCCAGCAGCGATAGCGGTTACACAGATACGCAGTATTTT. This sequence encodes CASSDSGYTDTQYF.

The CDR3 nucleotides are TGTGCCTGGAGTGGAAATGGCATCGGCTACACCTTC. It codes for CAWSGNGIGYTF. The V call is TRBV30, the J call TRBJ1-2, with unresolved D. CDR3 length: 12 amino acids. Trimming took off 1 base at V and 8 bases at J, with 11 bases between the two ends. Germline loops: CDR1 GTSNPN, CDR2 SVGIG (reference sequence). Looking up the rest from reference TRBV30 and TRBJ1-2 gives the full variable domain: SQTIHQWPATLVQPVGSPLSLECTVEGTSNPNLYWYRQAAGRGLQLLFYSVGIGQISSEVPQNLSASRPQDRQFILSSKKLLLSDSGFYLCAWSGNGIGYTFGSGTRLTVV.

This chain connects TRBV2 to TRBJ1-2; D not certain. CDR3 length equals 12 residues. Between the trimmed V and J ends, which lost 3 bases and 1 base, there was a span of 3 bases. CDR1 is SNHLY and CDR2 is FYNNEI in the germline V gene. The DNA for the CDR3 is TGTGCCAGCAGTGACAGTAACTATGGCTACACCTTC. Its protein is CASSDSNYGYTF.

This chain links TRBV21-1 with TRBJ1-1. TRBV21-1 is tagged as a pseudogene. The CDR3 covers 16 residues. CDR3 in DNA: TGTGCCAGCAGTCGGTGCCACCAACCCCCGAACACTGAAGCTTTCTTT. Translation gives CASSRCHQPPNTEAFF.

The rearrangement uses TRBV9 and TRBJ2-7, with D possibly being TRBD2 (5 bases). Trimming took off 4 bases at V and 4 bases at J, with 15 bases between the two ends. The CDR3 runs 14 residues. In germline, CDR1 is SGDLS, CDR2 YYNGEE. Written as DNA, the CDR3 is TGTGCCAGCAGCCGAGATTTAGCGCTATACGAGCAGTACTTC. As protein: CASSRDLALYEQYF.

The chain recombines TRBV2 with TRBJ2-7, with TRBD1 identical over 10 bases. With 4 bases clipped from V and 6 bases from J, the junction kept 15 bases outside the gene matches. Germline CDR1 and CDR2: SNHLY and FYNNEI. The CDR3 runs to 17 residues. The CDR3 reads CASSVGSRQGARGEQYF. CDR3 sequence (DNA): TGTGCCAGCAGTGTCGGTTCCAGACAGGGGGCACGAGGCGAGCAGTACTTC.

This clone was recorded a few times. V usage is TRBV2 and J usage is TRBJ1-1; the D gene is possibly TRBD1 (5 bases). Between the trimmed V and J ends, which lost 6 bases and 5 bases, there was a span of 16 bases. CDR3 length: 14 residues. Germline V gives CDR1 SNHLY, CDR2 FYNNEI. The CDR3 DNA follows: TGTGCCAGCAGGCCCAGGGAGGCAGCTACTGAAGCTTTCTTT. This sequence encodes CASRPREAATEAFF.

V and J are TRBV25-1 and TRBJ1-1, with TRBD1 as a possible D gene (6 bases). V was trimmed by 1 base and J by 11 bases, leaving 29 bases between them. The CDR3 spans 18 residues. Per the germline V gene, CDR1 is MGHDK and CDR2 is SYGVNS. CDR3 loop: CASSESGSGRGMGQRAFF. DNA for the CDR3: TGTGCCAGCAGTGAATCGGGATCGGGCAGGGGAATGGGTCAGAGGGCTTTCTTT.

The chain carries TRBV6-5 and TRBJ1-2; the match to TRBD1 covers 7 bases. V was pared by 0 bases and J by 9 bases, with 10 bases of the junction left unmatched. Looked up from germline, CDR1 is MNHEY and CDR2 is SVGAGI. The CDR3 extends over 15 amino acids. CDR3 residues: CASSYSRDRVGRYTF. The CDR3, as DNA: TGTGCCAGCAGTTACTCGAGGGACAGAGTGGGACGCTACACCTTC.

The chain joins TRBV2 to TRBJ1-1; D call uncertain. Trimming pared 6 bases from V and 1 base from J, leaving 6 bases between. This CDR3 is 12 amino acids long. Germline V CDR1 and CDR2: SNHLY, FYNNEI. The CDR3 loop reads CASRPGNTEAFF. CDR3 nucleotides: TGTGCCAGCAGGCCCGGGAACACTGAAGCTTTCTTT.

The J gene is TRBJ1-2, the V gene TRBV30; 12 nucleotides line up with TRBD1. V trimming: 4 bases; J trimming: 5 bases; junction bases outside the gene matches: 5. The CDR3 loop spans 14 amino acids. In germline, CDR1 is GTSNPN, CDR2 SVGIG (reference sequence). DNA of the CDR3: TGTGCCTGGATCCCGGGACAGGGGGCTTATGGCTACACCTTC. This translates into CAWIPGQGAYGYTF.

Only a few counts were recorded for this clone. The J gene is TRBJ2-2, the V gene TRBV27, with TRBD2 matching 7 bases. The CDR3 is 13 amino acids. Germline V gene lookup returns CDR1 MNHEY and CDR2 SMNVEV (reference sequence). The V gene end was trimmed by 11 bases and the J gene end by 4 bases; junction bases not matched to a gene: 7. CDR3 DNA sequence: TGTGCCGGTTCGGGAGGAGTCACCGGGGAGCTGTTTTTT. Translation gives CAGSGGVTGELFF.

The V and J genes are TRBV5-1 and TRBJ2-1; D is possibly TRBD2 (5 bases). The germline CDR1 and CDR2 sequences are SGHRS and YFSETQ. Between the trimmed V and J ends, which lost 0 bases and 2 bases, there was a span of 9 bases. This CDR3 region has 15 residues. The CDR3 loop is CASSLGGFPYNEQFF. CDR3 nucleotides: TGCGCCAGCAGCTTGGGCGGGTTCCCCTACAATGAGCAGTTCTTC. Looking up the rest from reference TRBV5-1 and TRBJ2-1 gives the full variable domain: KAGVTQTPRYLIKTRGQQVTLSCSPISGHRSVSWYQQTPGQGLQFLFEYFSETQRNKGNFPGRFSGRQFSNSRSEMNVSTLELGDSALYLCASSLGGFPYNEQFFGPGTRLTVL.

The chain carries TRBV6-6 and TRBJ2-5; D is ambiguous. This CDR3 region has 13 residues. Germline CDR1 is MNHNY and CDR2 is SVGAGI (reference sequence). Trimming left V 2 bases short and J 3 bases short, with 7 bases between. In DNA form, the CDR3 reads TGTGCCAGCAGTTACGGGCAGAAAGAGACCCAGTACTTC. It encodes CASSYGQKETQYF.

The chain couples TRBV6-4 to TRBJ2-3; D is perhaps TRBD2 (5 bases). Germline values: CDR1 MRHNA, CDR2 SNTAGT. V lost 0 bases, J lost 4 bases, and 11 bases lay in between. CDR3 size: 15 residues. The CDR3 sequence is CASSDSRSGADTQYF. The CDR3, as DNA: TGTGCCAGCAGTGACTCGCGGAGCGGCGCAGATACGCAGTATTTT.

The chain combines TRBV10-2 with TRBJ2-5; 11 positions match TRBD1. Germline values: CDR1 WSHSY, CDR2 SAAADI. The ends lost 8 bases at V and 5 bases at J; junction bases unmatched: 7. The CDR3 spans 14 residues. Here the CDR3 DNA reads TGCGCCAGCCGACCGGGACAGGGGGTCGAGACCCAGTACTTC. Its translation is CASRPGQGVETQYF.

The rearrangement links TRBV29-1 to TRBJ2-3; tentatively, D is TRBD2 (6 bases). The CDR3 covers 12 residues. The V gene's germline CDR1 is SQVTM and CDR2 ANQGSEA. Trimming stripped 6 bases from V and 4 bases from J, with 11 bases between. CDR3 protein: CSVPGVADTQYF. CDR3 coding DNA: TGCAGCGTCCCGGGAGTGGCAGATACGCAGTATTTT.

The gene calls are TRBV30 and TRBJ2-2; D uncertain. The V end lost 5 bases, the J end lost 3 bases, and 10 bases lay between the germline ends. Germline CDR1 GTSNPN, CDR2 SVGIG (reference sequence). The CDR3 runs 13 residues. CDR3 region: CAWSPSDTGELFF. The CDR3 DNA reads as TGTGCCTGGTCCCCTTCCGACACCGGGGAGCTGTTTTTT.